These T cell receptor beta chains were read from a single sample in a study of T cell responses to AZD1222 COVID-19 vaccine. The table came from immunoSEQ multiplex PCR; TCRdb's copy has only in-frame clones and leaves some out. Seen here are approximately 300,000 clones, 94% observed once, and the top ten hold less than 0.6%. The sample in question was peripheral blood, obtained 28 days after the second AZD1222 dose. The receptors here all came from an adult who received the AZD1222 COVID-19 vaccine. Each CDR3 is given with its conserved first and last residue. The D gene is left open where the match is weak. Clone size is shown for a subset of rows, as once, few, many or a class of expanded clone.

size,V,D,J,CDR3,DNA
-,TRBV18,-,TRBJ1-1,CASSLYSGHQNTEAFF,TGTGCCAGCTCACTTTACAGCGGACACCAGAACACTGAAGCTTTCTTT
-,TRBV9,-,TRBJ2-2,CASSVVSAGELFF,TGTGCCAGCAGCGTAGTTTCAGCCGGGGAGCTGTTTTTT
-,TRBV30,-,TRBJ2-7,CAWSRGRSYEQYF,TGTGCCTGGAGCAGGGGAAGATCCTACGAGCAGTACTTC
-,TRBV5-1,TRBD1,TRBJ2-3,CASILTGESTDTQYF,TGCGCCAGCATTCTGACAGGGGAAAGCACAGATACGCAGTATTTT
-,TRBV5-5,-,TRBJ1-1,CASSLQGFNTEAFF,TGTGCCAGCAGCCTTCAGGGATTCAACACTGAAGCTTTCTTT
once,TRBV6-2/TRBV6-3,TRBD1,TRBJ2-7,CASNPTRGHLSREQYF,TGTGCCAGCAACCCTACCAGGGGGCACCTAAGTCGCGAGCAGTACTTC
-,TRBV9,TRBD1,TRBJ1-2,CASSPSPDRGGYTF,TGTGCCAGCAGCCCATCACCGGACAGGGGTGGCTACACCTTC
-,TRBV3-1/TRBV3-2,TRBD2,TRBJ2-1,CASSQALAGGYNEQFF,TGTGCCAGCAGCCAAGCCCTAGCGGGAGGGTACAATGAGCAGTTCTTC
-,TRBV5-1,-,TRBJ2-5,CASRSAETQYF,TGCGCCAGCAGATCTGCAGAGACCCAGTACTTC
-,TRBV3-1/TRBV3-2,-,TRBJ1-1,CASSQDRQLAFF,TGTGCCAGCAGCCAAGATAGACAGTTGGCTTTCTTT
-,TRBV5-1,-,TRBJ1-6,CASSLGQPGHSPLHF,TGCGCCAGCAGCTTGGGTCAGCCGGGTCATTCACCCCTCCACTTT
-,TRBV5-5,-,TRBJ2-1,CASSPGSAYNEQFF,TGTGCCAGCAGCCCCGGTAGTGCCTACAATGAGCAGTTCTTC
-,TRBV5-4,-,TRBJ2-7,CASSWGPNYEQYF,TGTGCCAGCAGCTGGGGCCCAAACTACGAGCAGTACTTC
few,TRBV15,TRBD1,TRBJ2-3,CATSARTGGTDTQYF,TGTGCCACCAGCGCTCGGACAGGGGGTACAGATACGCAGTATTTT
-,TRBV9,TRBD1,TRBJ1-1,CASSVDMGQNGAFF,TGTGCCAGCAGCGTTGACATGGGACAGAACGGGGCTTTCTTT
-,TRBV4-1,-,TRBJ2-7,CASSQEVLSYEQYF,TGCGCCAGCAGCCAAGAAGTCTTGAGCTACGAGCAGTACTTC
-,TRBV3-1/TRBV3-2,-,TRBJ1-6,CASSQLGHSYNSPLHF,TGTGCCAGCAGCCAACTCGGACACTCCTATAATTCACCCCTCCACTTT
-,TRBV27,-,TRBJ2-7,CASSPGVGVYEQYF,TGTGCCAGCAGTCCAGGGGTGGGAGTCTACGAGCAGTACTTC
-,TRBV28,-,TRBJ1-5,CASRVTNQPQHF,TGTGCCAGCAGGGTGACTAATCAGCCCCAGCATTTT
-,TRBV7-3,-,TRBJ2-2,CASSLTATNTGELFF,TGTGCCAGCAGCTTAACGGCCACCAACACCGGGGAGCTGTTTTTT
once,TRBV5-1,-,TRBJ2-7,CASKRVQGSYEQYF,TGCGCCAGCAAGAGGGTACAGGGCTCCTACGAGCAGTACTTC
-,TRBV7-2,-,TRBJ2-2,CASSLTQTGELFF,TGTGCCAGCAGCTTAACCCAGACCGGGGAGCTGTTTTTT
-,TRBV12-1,-,TRBJ1-1,CASSIRGDTEAFF,TGTGCCAGCAGCATTCGGGGAGACACTGAAGCTTTCTTT
-,TRBV19,-,TRBJ1-5,CASSTVQGSNQPQHF,TGTGCCAGTAGTACCGTCCAGGGAAGCAATCAGCCCCAGCATTTT
-,TRBV9,TRBD1,TRBJ2-1,CASSATGDEQFF,TGTGCCAGCAGCGCGACAGGGGATGAGCAGTTCTTC
-,TRBV30,-,TRBJ1-5,CAWRSTHSNQPQHF,TGTGCCTGGCGGTCGACACATAGCAATCAGCCCCAGCATTTT
-,TRBV9,TRBD1,TRBJ1-6,CASSVGTGPDSPLHF,TGTGCCAGCAGCGTAGGGACAGGTCCAGATTCACCCCTCCACTTT